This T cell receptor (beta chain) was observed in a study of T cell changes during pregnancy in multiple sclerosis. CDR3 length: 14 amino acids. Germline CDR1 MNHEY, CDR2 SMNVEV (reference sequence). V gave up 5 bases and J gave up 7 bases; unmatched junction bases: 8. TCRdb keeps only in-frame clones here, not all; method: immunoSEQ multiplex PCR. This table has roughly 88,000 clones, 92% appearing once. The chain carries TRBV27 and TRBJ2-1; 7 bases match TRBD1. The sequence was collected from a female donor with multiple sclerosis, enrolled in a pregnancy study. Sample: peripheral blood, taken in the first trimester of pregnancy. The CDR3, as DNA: TGTGCCAGCAGTCTCTGGACAGGTTCTAATGAGCAGTTCTTC. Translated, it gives CASSLWTGSNEQFF.